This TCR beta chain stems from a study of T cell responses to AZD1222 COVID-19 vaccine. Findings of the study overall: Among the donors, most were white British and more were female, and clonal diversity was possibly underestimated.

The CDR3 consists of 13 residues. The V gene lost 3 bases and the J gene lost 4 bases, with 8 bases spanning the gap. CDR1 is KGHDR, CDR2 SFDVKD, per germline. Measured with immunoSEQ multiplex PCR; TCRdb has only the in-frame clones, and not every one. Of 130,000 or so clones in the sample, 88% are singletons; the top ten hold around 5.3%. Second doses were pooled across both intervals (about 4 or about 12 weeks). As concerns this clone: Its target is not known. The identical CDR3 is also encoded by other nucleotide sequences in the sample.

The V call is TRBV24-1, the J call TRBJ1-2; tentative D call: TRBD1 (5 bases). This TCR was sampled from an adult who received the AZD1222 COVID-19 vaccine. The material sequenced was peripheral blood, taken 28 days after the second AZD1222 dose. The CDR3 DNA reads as TGTGCCACCAGTGATGGGACGGCCTATGGCTACACCTTC. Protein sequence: CATSDGTAYGYTF.